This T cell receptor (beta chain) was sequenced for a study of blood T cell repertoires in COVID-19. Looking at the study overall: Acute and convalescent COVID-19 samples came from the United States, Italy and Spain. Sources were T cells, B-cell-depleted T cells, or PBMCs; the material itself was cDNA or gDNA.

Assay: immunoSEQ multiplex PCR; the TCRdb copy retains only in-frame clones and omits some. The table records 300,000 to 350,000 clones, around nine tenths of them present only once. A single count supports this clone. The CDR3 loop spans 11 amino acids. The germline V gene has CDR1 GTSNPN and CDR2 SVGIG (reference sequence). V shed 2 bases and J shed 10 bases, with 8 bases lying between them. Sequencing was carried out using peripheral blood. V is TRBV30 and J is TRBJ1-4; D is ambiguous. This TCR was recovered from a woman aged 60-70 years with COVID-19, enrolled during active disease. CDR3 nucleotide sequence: TGTGCCTGGAGTTCCCTCCGAAAACTGTTTTTT. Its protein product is CAWSSLRKLFF.